A single sample is the source of the 26 T cell receptor beta chains below, sequenced in a study of T cell clones after liver transplantation. Sequencing used immunoSEQ multiplex PCR; TCRdb keeps in-frame clones, though not all of them. In the table there are some 120,000 clones, less than 95% of which are singletons. The input for sequencing was CD4+ T cells from blood, taken 12 months after liver transplant. These receptors were taken from a human patient who received a liver transplant. Part of the T cells may come from the graft donor.

The genes are TRBV11-3 and TRBJ1-2; TRBD1 aligns across 8 bases. The germline CDR1 and CDR2 sequences are SGHNT and YENEEA. The J segment lost 8 bases and the V segment lost 4 bases, leaving 6 bases of the junction unmatched. CDR3 length: 13 amino acids. CDR3 coding DNA: TGTGCCAGCAGCTACACAGGGGGTCGAGGCTACACCTTC. Its protein product is CASSYTGGRGYTF.

The chain links TRBV5-6 to TRBJ1-5, with D possibly matching TRBD1 (6 bases). V dropped 0 bases and J dropped 3 bases, with 13 bases sitting between them. The V gene's germline CDR1 is SGHDT and CDR2 YYEEEE. The CDR3 sequence is 16 residues long. Here the CDR3 reads CASSLARGYNNQPQHF. The DNA of the CDR3 is TGTGCCAGCAGCTTGGCCAGGGGATACAACAATCAGCCCCAGCATTTT. The whole variable domain, filled in from reference TRBV5-6 and TRBJ1-5, reads DAGVTQSPTHLIKTRGQQVTLRCSPKSGHDTVSWYQQALGQGPQFIFQYYEEEERQRGNFPDRFSGHQFPNYSSELNVNALLLGDSALYLCASSLARGYNNQPQHFGDGTRLSIL.

J is TRBJ1-3 and V is TRBV10-1; 7 bases fit TRBD1. Germline values: CDR1 WNHNN, CDR2 SYGVQD (reference sequence). The CDR3 length is 19 residues. V lost 2 bases to trimming and J lost 3 bases; unmatched junction nucleotides: 16. The CDR3 protein is CASSEPPGWGTDFGNTIYF. CDR3 DNA sequence: TGCGCCAGCAGTGAGCCCCCCGGGTGGGGGACAGATTTTGGAAACACCATATATTTT.

The chain has TRBV19 and TRBJ1-2; 8 bases map to TRBD1. The V gene end was trimmed by 6 bases and the J gene end by 8 bases; junction bases not matched to a gene: 14. CDR1 and CDR2 (germline): LNHDA, SQIVND (reference sequence). The CDR3 runs 15 residues. The CDR3 is CASSHLDRVGQGYTF. CDR3 sequence (DNA): TGTGCCAGTAGCCACCTGGACAGGGTGGGTCAAGGCTACACCTTC.

J is TRBJ2-5 and V is TRBV12-5; maybe TRBD1 (6 bases). CDR3 length equals 13 residues. With 0 bases removed from V and 5 bases from J, the gap between germline ends came to 7 bases. In germline, CDR1 is LGHNT, CDR2 FRNRAP. The CDR3 is CASGLVRGETQYF. The DNA for the CDR3 is TGTGCTAGTGGTTTGGTAAGGGGGGAGACCCAGTACTTC.

This chain links TRBV25-1 with TRBJ2-1; no reliable D call. The CDR3 contains 14 residues. The germline V gene encodes CDR1 MGHDK and CDR2 SYGVNS. The ends were cut back, 8 bases at V and 4 bases at J, with 15 bases in the middle. Here the CDR3 reads CASQTDLNYNEQFF. DNA of the CDR3: TGTGCCAGCCAAACAGACTTGAATTACAATGAGCAGTTCTTC.

The chain recombines TRBV19 with TRBJ2-6, with 7 bases aligning to TRBD1. Germline CDR1 is LNHDA and CDR2 is SQIVND (reference sequence). The CDR3 runs to 16 residues. J was trimmed by 2 bases and V by 3 bases; bases with no gene match: 4. Here the CDR3 DNA reads TGTGCCAGTAGTATCCTTAGGGGGCCTGGGGCCAACGTCCTGACTTTC. Translated, it gives CASSILRGPGANVLTF. The complete variable domain, with remaining parts taken from reference TRBV19 and TRBJ2-6, reads DGGITQSPKYLFRKEGQNVTLSCEQNLNHDAMYWYRQDPGQGLRLIYYSQIVNDFQKGDIAEGYSVSREKKESFPLTVTSAQKNPTAFYLCASSILRGPGANVLTFGAGSRLTVL.

J is TRBJ2-7 and V is TRBV25-1; D is tentatively TRBD1 or TRBD2 (6 bases each). The V and J ends lost 0 bases and 3 bases respectively, with 9 bases between them. The CDR3 has 14 residues. Germline loops: CDR1 MGHDK, CDR2 SYGVNS. The CDR3 nucleotides read TGTGCCAGCAGTGAATACGGGGGCGTCTACGAGCAGTACTTC. It specifies CASSEYGGVYEQYF.

This clone was picked up a small number of times. This sequence joins TRBV5-6 and TRBJ2-1; D unclear. V was pared by 3 bases and J by 14 bases, with 12 bases between. From germline, CDR1 is SGHDT and CDR2 YYEEEE. The CDR3 consists of 11 residues. CDR3 bases: TGTGCCAGCAGCTCTCGAGCTGCTGAGTTCTTC. The encoded protein is CASSSRAAEFF.

J is TRBJ2-7 and V is TRBV2; 8 bases map to TRBD2. The CDR3 contains 16 residues. Trimming took 7 bases from V and 5 from J; bases not matched to a gene: 16. The germline V gene encodes CDR1 SNHLY and CDR2 FYNNEI. CDR3 bases: TGTGCCAGCAAGGAGAGCGGGAGTCCCTATCGTGACGAGCAGTACTTC. Translated: CASKESGSPYRDEQYF. Combining the CDR3 with reference TRBV2 and TRBJ2-7 gives the whole variable domain EPEVTQTPSHQVTQMGQEVILRCVPISNHLYFYWYRQILGQKVEFLVSFYNNEISEKSEIFDDQFSVERPDGSNFTLKIRSTKLEDSAMYFCASKESGSPYRDEQYFGPGTRLTVT.

The J gene is TRBJ1-1, the V gene TRBV19; D is unresolved. Germline V gene sequence: CDR1 LNHDA, CDR2 SQIVND (reference sequence). The V end was cut by 8 bases, the J end by 5 bases, with 15 bases between. The CDR3 contains 13 residues. The CDR3 region has the DNA TGTGCCAGTGCGAGGGCATCTGGGACTGAAGCTTTCTTT. Encoded protein: CASARASGTEAFF.

V gene TRBV7-9 combines with J gene TRBJ2-7; D uncertain. The length of the CDR3 is 15 residues. V dropped 4 bases and J dropped 2 bases, with 15 bases sitting between them. Germline CDR1 SEHNR, CDR2 FQNEAQ (reference sequence). In DNA form, the CDR3 reads TGTGCCAGCAGCTGGCGTGGCGGAGCCCCCTACGAGCAGTACTTC. Amino acid sequence: CASSWRGGAPYEQYF.

CDR3: CSARGAGVENEQFF. CDR3 DNA sequence: TGCAGCGCCCGGGGGGCGGGAGTCGAGAATGAGCAGTTCTTC. The rearrangement joins TRBV29-1 to TRBJ2-1, with D possibly being TRBD2 (7 bases). V was pared by 7 bases and J by 7 bases, with 20 bases between. Germline-derived CDR1 and CDR2 are SQVTM and ANQGSEA. This CDR3 comprises 14 residues.

The chain joins TRBV2 to TRBJ2-3; TRBD1 is a possible D gene (6 bases). Trimming took 3 bases from V and 3 from J, leaving 10 bases between them. Germline V gene lookup returns CDR1 SNHLY and CDR2 FYNNEI. This CDR3 region has 14 residues. The CDR3 coding sequence is TGTGCCAGCAGTGAGGTCAGGGGAACAGATACGCAGTATTTT. Translating gives CASSEVRGTDTQYF.

A single count supports this clone. The chain combines TRBV28 with TRBJ1-2, with a tentative D call TRBD1 (5 bases). V gave up 6 bases and J gave up 4 bases, with 9 bases separating them. The CDR3 totals 12 residues. CDR1 MDHEN and CDR2 SYDVKM come from the germline V gene. The CDR3 here is CASSGGGYGYTF. The DNA of the CDR3 is TGTGCCAGCAGCGGGGGGGGCTATGGCTACACCTTC.

The chain links TRBV7-9 to TRBJ2-5, with 10 bases lining up with TRBD2. Germline lookup yields CDR1 SEHNR and CDR2 FQNEAQ (reference sequence). This CDR3 is 13 amino acids long. V lost 5 bases and J lost 5; bases outside the gene matches: 2. The CDR3 region has the DNA TGTGCCAGCAGCAGTAGCGGGAGGGAGACCCAGTACTTC. Translation gives CASSSSGRETQYF.

This clone was detected only once. This rearrangement joins TRBV9 to TRBJ2-3; 8 bases are a match to TRBD2. The CDR3 has 14 residues. J was trimmed by 1 base and V by 9 bases; bases with no gene match: 7. Germline V lookup: CDR1 SGDLS, CDR2 YYNGEE. CDR3 region: CATLGLARTDTQYF. The CDR3 DNA reads TGTGCCACCCTCGGACTAGCCCGCACAGATACGCAGTATTTT.

The chain combines TRBV29-1 with TRBJ2-5, with 8 bases identical to TRBD2. Germline V gives CDR1 SQVTM, CDR2 ANQGSEA. V was clipped by 6 bases and J by 5 bases; unmatched bases: 5. CDR3 length: 12 amino acids. CDR3 in amino acids: CSVRAGEETQYF. Written as DNA, the CDR3 is TGCAGCGTGCGAGCGGGAGAGGAGACCCAGTACTTC.

The chain joins TRBV6-5 to TRBJ2-3; no firm D call. The CDR3 runs to 15 residues. Germline-derived CDR1 and CDR2 are MNHEY and SVGAGI. Trimming left V 0 bases short and J 7 bases short, with 14 bases between. The CDR3 region is CASSYSRLPENTQYF. CDR3 sequence (DNA): TGTGCCAGCAGTTACTCCCGGCTACCTGAAAATACGCAGTATTTT.

The V and J genes are TRBV10-3 and TRBJ1-5; no reliable D call. V was trimmed by 8 bases and J by 5 bases, leaving 1 base between them. The CDR3 contains 9 residues. Looked up from germline, CDR1 is ENHRY and CDR2 is SYGVKD. The CDR3 sequence is CAIDQPQHF. As DNA, the CDR3 is TGTGCCATCGATCAGCCCCAGCATTTT.

This chain joins TRBV6-5 and TRBJ2-7, with 7 bases matching TRBD1. The length of the CDR3 is 13 residues. The germline V gene has CDR1 MNHEY and CDR2 SVGAGI. The ends lost 5 bases at V and 4 bases at J; junction bases unmatched: 5. The CDR3 DNA reads as TGTGCCAGCAGTGGACAGGATAGGTACGAGCAGTACTTC. Encoded protein: CASSGQDRYEQYF.

The chain joins TRBV7-6 to TRBJ2-1; 8 positions agree with TRBD1. This CDR3 region has 13 residues. Germline CDR1 SGHVS, CDR2 FNYEAQ. V shed 5 bases, J shed 10 bases, and the junction held 7 bases outside the gene matches. The CDR3 loop reads CASSPMAGGEQFF. The CDR3 bases are TGTGCCAGCAGCCCAATGGCAGGGGGCGAGCAGTTCTTC.

J is TRBJ2-7 and V is TRBV5-1, with D possibly called TRBD1 or TRBD2 (6 bases each). V was shortened by 4 bases and J by 4 bases, with 21 bases between the two germline ends. This CDR3 comprises 16 residues. Germline V gene sequence: CDR1 SGHRS, CDR2 YFSETQ. The CDR3 DNA reads as TGCGCCAGCAGCCCTCTCCCGGGACACGGGGGATACGAGCAGTACTTC. Translating gives CASSPLPGHGGYEQYF. Full variable domain (rest looked up from reference TRBV5-1 and TRBJ2-7): KAGVTQTPRYLIKTRGQQVTLSCSPISGHRSVSWYQQTPGQGLQFLFEYFSETQRNKGNFPGRFSGRQFSNSRSEMNVSTLELGDSALYLCASSPLPGHGGYEQYFGPGTRLTVT.

The CDR3 nucleotides read TGTGCCAGCAGCTTAGTACAGATCTCTGGAAACACCATATATTTT. The encoded protein is CASSLVQISGNTIYF. The chain couples TRBV7-6 to TRBJ1-3, with unresolved D. The germline V gene encodes CDR1 SGHVS and CDR2 FNYEAQ. With 1 base removed from V and 0 bases from J, the gap between germline ends came to 7 bases. The CDR3 consists of 15 residues. The full variable domain, with the rest looked up from reference TRBV7-6 and TRBJ1-3, is GAGVSQSPRYKVTKRGQDVALRCDPISGHVSLYWYRQALGQGPEFLTYFNYEAQQDKSGLPNDRFSAERPEGSISTLTIQRTEQRDSAMYRCASSLVQISGNTIYFGEGSWLTVV.

The V call is TRBV2, the J call TRBJ1-5; weak D call: TRBD1 (5 bases). Trimming took off 4 bases at V and 9 bases at J, with 10 bases between the two ends. The CDR3 runs 12 residues. Germline CDR1 and CDR2: SNHLY and FYNNEI. Written as DNA, the CDR3 is TGTGCCAGCAGTGTTGAGGGGACGCCCCAGCATTTT. It encodes CASSVEGTPQHF.

The J gene is TRBJ1-4, the V gene TRBV10-1; D is possibly TRBD1 (6 bases). The CDR3 spans 14 residues. In germline, CDR1 is WNHNN, CDR2 SYGVQD (reference sequence). Trimming stripped 5 bases from V and 4 bases from J, with 11 bases between. The CDR3 loop is CASSLGQCNEKLFF. In DNA form, the CDR3 reads TGCGCCAGCAGTCTCGGACAGTGTAATGAAAAACTGTTTTTT.